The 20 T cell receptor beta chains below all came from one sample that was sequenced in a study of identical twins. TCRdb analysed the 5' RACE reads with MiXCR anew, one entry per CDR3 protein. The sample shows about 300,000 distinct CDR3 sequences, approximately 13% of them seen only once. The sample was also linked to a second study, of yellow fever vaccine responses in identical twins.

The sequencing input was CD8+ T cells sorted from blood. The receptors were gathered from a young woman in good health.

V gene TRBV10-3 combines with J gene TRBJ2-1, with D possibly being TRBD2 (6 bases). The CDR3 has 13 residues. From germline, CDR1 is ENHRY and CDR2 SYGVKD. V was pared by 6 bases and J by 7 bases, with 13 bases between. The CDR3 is CAIRDVGGNEQFF. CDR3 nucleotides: TGTGCCATCAGGGACGTCGGGGGAAATGAGCAGTTCTTC.

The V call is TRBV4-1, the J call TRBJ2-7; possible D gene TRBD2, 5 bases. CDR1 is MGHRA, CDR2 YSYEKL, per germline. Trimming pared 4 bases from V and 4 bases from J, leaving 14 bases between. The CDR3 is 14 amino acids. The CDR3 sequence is CASSPEGRDYEQYF. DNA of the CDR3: TGCGCCAGCAGCCCAGAGGGTCGGGATTACGAGCAGTACTTC.

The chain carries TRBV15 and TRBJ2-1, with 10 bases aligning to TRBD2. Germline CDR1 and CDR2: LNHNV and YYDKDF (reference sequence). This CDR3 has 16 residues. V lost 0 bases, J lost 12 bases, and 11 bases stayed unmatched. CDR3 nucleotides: TGTGCCACCAGCAGAGATCGGGGGCTAGCGGGAGTGGGGCAGTTCTTC. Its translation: CATSRDRGLAGVGQFF.

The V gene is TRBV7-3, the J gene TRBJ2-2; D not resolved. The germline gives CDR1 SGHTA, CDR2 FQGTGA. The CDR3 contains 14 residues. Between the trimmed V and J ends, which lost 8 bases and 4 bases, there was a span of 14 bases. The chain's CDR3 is CASSVYKSTGELFF. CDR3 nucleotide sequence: TGTGCCAGCTCTGTTTATAAGTCCACCGGGGAGCTGTTTTTT.

CDR3 DNA: TGTGCCACCAATGGGGCCAACGTCCTGACTTTC. Its translation is CATNGANVLTF. The chain links TRBV12-3 or TRBV12-4 to TRBJ2-6; no reliable D call. V was shortened by 10 bases and J by 3 bases, with 4 bases between the two germline ends. There are 11 residues in the CDR3.

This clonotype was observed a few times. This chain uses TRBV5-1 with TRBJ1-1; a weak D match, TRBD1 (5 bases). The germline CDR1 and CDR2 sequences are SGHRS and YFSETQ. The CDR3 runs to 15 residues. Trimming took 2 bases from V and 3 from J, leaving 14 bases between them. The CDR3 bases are TGCGCCAGCAGCTTAAGAGGCAGGGCGGACACTGAAGCTTTCTTT. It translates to CASSLRGRADTEAFF.

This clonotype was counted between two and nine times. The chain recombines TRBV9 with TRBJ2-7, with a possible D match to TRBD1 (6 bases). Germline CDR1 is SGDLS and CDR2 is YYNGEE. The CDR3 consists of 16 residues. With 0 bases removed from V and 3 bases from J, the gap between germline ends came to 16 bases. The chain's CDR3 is CASSVGGWGLDYEQYF. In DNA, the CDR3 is TGTGCCAGCAGCGTAGGTGGTTGGGGGCTGGACTACGAGCAGTACTTC.

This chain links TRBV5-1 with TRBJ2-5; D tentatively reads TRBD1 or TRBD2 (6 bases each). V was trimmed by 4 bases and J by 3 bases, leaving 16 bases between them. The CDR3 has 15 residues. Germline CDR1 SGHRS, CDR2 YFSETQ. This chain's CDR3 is CASSGGGGTEETQYF. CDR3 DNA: TGCGCCAGCAGCGGAGGAGGGGGAACTGAAGAGACCCAGTACTTC.

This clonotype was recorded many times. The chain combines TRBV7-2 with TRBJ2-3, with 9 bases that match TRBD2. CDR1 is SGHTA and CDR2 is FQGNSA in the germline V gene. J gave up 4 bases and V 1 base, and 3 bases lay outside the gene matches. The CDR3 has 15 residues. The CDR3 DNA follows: TGTGCCAGCAGCTTAGTCGGCGGGAGGGCAGATACGCAGTATTTT. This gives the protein CASSLVGGRADTQYF.

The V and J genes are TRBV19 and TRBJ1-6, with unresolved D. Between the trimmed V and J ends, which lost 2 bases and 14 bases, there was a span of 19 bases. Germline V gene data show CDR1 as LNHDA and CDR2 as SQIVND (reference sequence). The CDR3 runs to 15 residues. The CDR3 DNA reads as TGTGCCAGTAGTATATCTGATACCACTAATACGGCCCTCCACTTT. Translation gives CASSISDTTNTALHF. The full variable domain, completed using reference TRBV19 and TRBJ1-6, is DGGITQSPKYLFRKEGQNVTLSCEQNLNHDAMYWYRQDPGQGLRLIYYSQIVNDFQKGDIAEGYSVSREKKESFPLTVTSAQKNPTAFYLCASSISDTTNTALHFGNGTRLTVT.

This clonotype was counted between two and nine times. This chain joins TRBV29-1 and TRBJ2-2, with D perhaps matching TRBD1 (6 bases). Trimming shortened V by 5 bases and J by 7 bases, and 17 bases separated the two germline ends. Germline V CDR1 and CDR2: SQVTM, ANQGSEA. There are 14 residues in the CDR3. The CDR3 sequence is CSVPRDNFVGELFF. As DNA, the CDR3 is TGCAGCGTTCCCCGGGACAACTTTGTCGGGGAGCTGTTTTTT.

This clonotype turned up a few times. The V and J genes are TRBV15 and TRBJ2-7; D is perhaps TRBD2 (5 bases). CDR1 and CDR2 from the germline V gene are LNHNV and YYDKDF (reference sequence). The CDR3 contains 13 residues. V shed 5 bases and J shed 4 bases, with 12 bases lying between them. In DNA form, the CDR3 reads TGTGCCACCAGCTCCGGGCTAGCATACGAGCAGTACTTC. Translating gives CATSSGLAYEQYF.

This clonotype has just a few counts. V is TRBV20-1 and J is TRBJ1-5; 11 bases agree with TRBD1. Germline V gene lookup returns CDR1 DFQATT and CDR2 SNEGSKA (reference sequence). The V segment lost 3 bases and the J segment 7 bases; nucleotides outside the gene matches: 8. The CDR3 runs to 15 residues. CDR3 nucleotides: TGCAGTGCTAGGGACAGGGGGCCCTCGAGGCAGCCCCAGCATTTT. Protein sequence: CSARDRGPSRQPQHF.

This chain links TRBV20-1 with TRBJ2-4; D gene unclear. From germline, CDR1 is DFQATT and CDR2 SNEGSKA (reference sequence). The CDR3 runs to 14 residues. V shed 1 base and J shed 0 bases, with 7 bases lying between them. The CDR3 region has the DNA TGCAGTGCTAGAGGGACCCTAGCCAAAAACATTCAGTACTTC. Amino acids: CSARGTLAKNIQYF.

In nucleotides, the CDR3 is TGTGCCAGCAGGAAGGGGGACTATGTGCGTGATACGCAGTATTTT. As protein: CASRKGDYVRDTQYF. The chain combines TRBV28 with TRBJ2-3, with D maybe TRBD2 (7 bases). The CDR3 has 15 residues. Germline CDR1 reads MDHEN; CDR2 reads SYDVKM. With 6 bases removed from V and 6 bases from J, the gap between germline ends came to 19 bases.

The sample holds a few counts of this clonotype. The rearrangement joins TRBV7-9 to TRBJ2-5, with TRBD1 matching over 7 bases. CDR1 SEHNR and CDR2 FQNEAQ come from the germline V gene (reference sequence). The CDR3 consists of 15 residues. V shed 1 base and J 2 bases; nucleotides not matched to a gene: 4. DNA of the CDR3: TGTGCCAGCAGCTTAGACGTGGGACAGCAAGAGACCCAGTACTTC. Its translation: CASSLDVGQQETQYF. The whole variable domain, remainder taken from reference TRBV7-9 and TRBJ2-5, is DTGVSQNPRHKITKRGQNVTFRCDPISEHNRLYWYRQTLGQGPEFLTYFQNEAQLEKSRLLSDRFSAERPKGSFSTLEIQRTEQGDSAMYLCASSLDVGQQETQYFGPGTRLLVL.

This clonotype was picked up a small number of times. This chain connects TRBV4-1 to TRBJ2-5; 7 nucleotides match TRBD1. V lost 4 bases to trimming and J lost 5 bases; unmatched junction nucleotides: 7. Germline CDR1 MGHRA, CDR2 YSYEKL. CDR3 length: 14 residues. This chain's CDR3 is CASSPSTGWETQYF. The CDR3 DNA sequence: TGCGCCAGCAGCCCCTCGACAGGGTGGGAGACCCAGTACTTC.

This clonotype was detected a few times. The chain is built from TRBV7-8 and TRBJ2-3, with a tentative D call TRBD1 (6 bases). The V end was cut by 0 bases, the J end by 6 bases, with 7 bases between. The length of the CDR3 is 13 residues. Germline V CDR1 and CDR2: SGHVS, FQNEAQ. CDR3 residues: CASSLATGDTQYF. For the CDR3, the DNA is TGTGCCAGCAGCTTAGCGACAGGCGATACGCAGTATTTT.

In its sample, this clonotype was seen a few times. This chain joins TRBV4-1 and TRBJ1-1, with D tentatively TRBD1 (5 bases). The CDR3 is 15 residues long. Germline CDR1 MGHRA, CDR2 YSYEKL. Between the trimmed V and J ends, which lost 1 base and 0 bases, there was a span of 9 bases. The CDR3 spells CASSQGGTMNTEAFF. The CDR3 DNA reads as TGCGCCAGCAGCCAAGGGGGCACCATGAACACTGAAGCTTTCTTT.

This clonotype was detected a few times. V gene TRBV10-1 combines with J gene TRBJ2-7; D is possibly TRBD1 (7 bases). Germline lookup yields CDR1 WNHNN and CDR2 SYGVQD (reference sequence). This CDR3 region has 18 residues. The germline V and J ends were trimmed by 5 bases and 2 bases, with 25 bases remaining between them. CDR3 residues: CASSRQGTDRDSTYEQYV. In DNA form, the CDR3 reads TGCGCCAGCAGTCGACAGGGCACGGACCGGGACTCTACCTACGAGCAGTACGTC.